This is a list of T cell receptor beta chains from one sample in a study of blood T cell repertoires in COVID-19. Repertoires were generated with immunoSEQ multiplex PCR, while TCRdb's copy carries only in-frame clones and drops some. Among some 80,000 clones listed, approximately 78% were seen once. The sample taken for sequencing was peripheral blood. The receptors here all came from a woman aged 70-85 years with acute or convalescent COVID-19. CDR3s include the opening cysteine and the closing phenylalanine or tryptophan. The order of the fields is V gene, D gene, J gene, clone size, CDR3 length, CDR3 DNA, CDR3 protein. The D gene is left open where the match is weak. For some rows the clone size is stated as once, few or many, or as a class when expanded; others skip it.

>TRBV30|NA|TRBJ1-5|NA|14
TGTGCCTGGAGTGGTACAGTGAGGGCTCAGCCCCAGCATTTT
CAWSGTVRAQPQHF
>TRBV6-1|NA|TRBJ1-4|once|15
TGTGCCAGCAGTGAATCGAGAACAGGGACAGAAAAACTGTTTTTT
CASSESRTGTEKLFF
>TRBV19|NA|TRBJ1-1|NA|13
TGTGCCAGTAGTATACGGGGGAACACTGAAGCTTTCTTT
CASSIRGNTEAFF
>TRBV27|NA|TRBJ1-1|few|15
TGTGCCAGCAGTTCCTTGACGACAGGGAACACTGAAGCTTTCTTT
CASSSLTTGNTEAFF
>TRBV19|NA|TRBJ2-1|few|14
TGTGCCAGTAGTATAGGAACTAGTATGGATGAGCAGTTCTTC
CASSIGTSMDEQFF
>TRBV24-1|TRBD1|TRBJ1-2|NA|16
TGTGCCACCAGTGATTTGCGCCCCGGGACAGGGTACGGCTACACCTTC
CATSDLRPGTGYGYTF
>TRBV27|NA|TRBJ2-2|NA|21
TGTGCCAGCAGTCCCAGTCTCTTGACAGGTCAGCGGGGACGACGGACCGGGGAGCTGTTTTTT
CASSPSLLTGQRGRRTGELFF
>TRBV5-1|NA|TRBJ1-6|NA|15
TGCGCCAGCAGCTTGGAAAGGAGGCATAATTCACCCCTCCACTTT
CASSLERRHNSPLHF
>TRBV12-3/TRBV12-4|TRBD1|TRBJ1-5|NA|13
TGTGCCAGCAGCCAGACAGGGGGCCAGCCCCAGCATTTT
CASSQTGGQPQHF
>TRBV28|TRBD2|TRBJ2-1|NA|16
TGTGCCAGCAGTTTTCCCAATAGCGGGGTATACAATGAGCAGTTCTTC
CASSFPNSGVYNEQFF
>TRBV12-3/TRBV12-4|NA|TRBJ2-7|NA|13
TGTGCCAGCAGTTATGAGGGATCTGGTGAGCAGTACTTC
CASSYEGSGEQYF
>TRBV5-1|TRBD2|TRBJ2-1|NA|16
TGCGCCAGCAGCATAATTCTAGCGGGAGGCCGCAATGAGCAGTTCTTC
CASSIILAGGRNEQFF
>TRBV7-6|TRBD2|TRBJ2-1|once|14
TGTGCCAGCAGCCCGGGGGGTGGCTACAATGAGCAGTTCTTC
CASSPGGGYNEQFF
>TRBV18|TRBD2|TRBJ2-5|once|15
TGTGCCAGCTCACCAATAAGCGGGAGACGAGAGACCCAGTACTTC
CASSPISGRRETQYF
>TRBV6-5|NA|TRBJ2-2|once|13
TGTGCCAGCCGGCGAGGATCTTGGGGGGAGCTGTTTTTT
CASRRGSWGELFF
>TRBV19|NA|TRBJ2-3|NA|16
TGTGCCAGTAGTATGCGATATAGCGGAAGCACAGATACGCAGTATTTT
CASSMRYSGSTDTQYF
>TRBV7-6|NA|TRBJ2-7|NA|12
TGTGCCAGCAGCCAACAGGGATACGAGCAGTACTTC
CASSQQGYEQYF
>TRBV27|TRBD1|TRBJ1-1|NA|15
TGTGCCAGCAGTTCCCCGGGACAGTTGAACACTGAAGCTTTCTTT
CASSSPGQLNTEAFF
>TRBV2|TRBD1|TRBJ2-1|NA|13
TGTGCCAGCAGAAGGGACAGGGAAAATGAGCAGTTCTTC
CASRRDRENEQFF
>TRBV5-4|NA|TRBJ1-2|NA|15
TGTGCCAGCAGCTTGGAACAGCGGGCTAACTATGGCTACACCTTC
CASSLEQRANYGYTF
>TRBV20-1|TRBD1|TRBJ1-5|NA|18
TGCAGTGCTAGTAAAAGGCCAACGGGACAGTGGAGCAATCAGCCCCAGCATTTT
CSASKRPTGQWSNQPQHF
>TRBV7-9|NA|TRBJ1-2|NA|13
TGTGCCAGCAGCCTGGGGCCCCAGGGTGGCTACACCTTC
CASSLGPQGGYTF
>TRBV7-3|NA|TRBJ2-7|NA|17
TGTGCCAGCAGCTTAACGATTTCGGGGGAGAGGCTAAGCGAGCAGTACTTC
CASSLTISGERLSEQYF
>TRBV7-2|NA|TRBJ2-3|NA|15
TGTGCCAGCAGCATCTACGGGACTGAGGAAGATACGCAGTATTTT
CASSIYGTEEDTQYF
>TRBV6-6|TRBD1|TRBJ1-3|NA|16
TGTGCCAGCAGTCCGCAAGGGACAGGGAGTGGAAACACCATATATTTT
CASSPQGTGSGNTIYF
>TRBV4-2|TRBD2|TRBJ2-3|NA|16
TGTGCCAGCAGCCCTGGACTAGCGGGAGTTGAAGATACGCAGTATTTT
CASSPGLAGVEDTQYF
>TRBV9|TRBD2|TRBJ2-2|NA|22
TGTGCCAGCAGCGTAGACCCACATGTACCACTAGCGGACTCAAGGAGCACCGGGGAGCTGTTTTTT
CASSVDPHVPLADSRSTGELFF
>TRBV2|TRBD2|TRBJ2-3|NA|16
TGTGCCAGCAGCGGACTAGCGGGAGGGCGGGGGGATACGCAGTATTTT
CASSGLAGGRGDTQYF
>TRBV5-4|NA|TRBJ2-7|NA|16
TGTGCCAGCAGCTTGGGTGGTCCGACAGTTTTAGGCGAGCAGTACTTC
CASSLGGPTVLGEQYF
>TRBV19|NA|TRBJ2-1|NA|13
TGTGCCAGTAGTTTTCGGGAGCGCAATGAGCAGTTCTTC
CASSFRERNEQFF
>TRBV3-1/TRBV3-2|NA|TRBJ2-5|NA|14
TGTGCCAGCAGCCAAGCAGCGGAGCAAGAGACCCAGTACTTC
CASSQAAEQETQYF
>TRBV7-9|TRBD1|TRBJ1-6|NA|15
TGTGCCAGCAGCCCCGGGACAGGTTATAATTCACCCCTCCACTTT
CASSPGTGYNSPLHF
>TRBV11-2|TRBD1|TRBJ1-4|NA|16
TGTGCCAGCAGCTTAGGGAGGACAGGGAAGAATGAAAAACTGTTTTTT
CASSLGRTGKNEKLFF
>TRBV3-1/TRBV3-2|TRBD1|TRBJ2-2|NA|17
TGTGCCAGCAGCCAGGGGACAGGGGTCCTGAAGGACGGGGAGCTGTTTTTT
CASSQGTGVLKDGELFF
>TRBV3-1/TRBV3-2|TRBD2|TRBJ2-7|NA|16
TGTGCCAGCAGCCTCCGGGGTAGCGGGAGTTTGGACGAGCAGTACTTC
CASSLRGSGSLDEQYF
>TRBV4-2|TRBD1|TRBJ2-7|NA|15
TGTGCCAGCAGCCAAGGTATCAGGGGGCAGTACGAGCAGTACTTC
CASSQGIRGQYEQYF
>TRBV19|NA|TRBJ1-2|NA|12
TGTGCCAGTAGTTGGCGGGACTATGGCTACACCTTC
CASSWRDYGYTF
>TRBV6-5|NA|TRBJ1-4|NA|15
TGTGCCAGCAGCTCAACCGGGGTCTCTAATGAAAAACTGTTTTTT
CASSSTGVSNEKLFF
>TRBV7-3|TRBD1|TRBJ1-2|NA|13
TGTGCCAGCAGCCCCACAGGGGTGGATGGCTACACCTTC
CASSPTGVDGYTF
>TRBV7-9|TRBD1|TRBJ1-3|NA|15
TGTGCCAGCAGCTTAGGACAGGGACCCGGAAACACCATATATTTT
CASSLGQGPGNTIYF